These 2 T cell receptor beta chains came from one sample sequenced in a study of shared clonotypes between healthy human individuals. Method: immunoSEQ multiplex PCR; TCRdb's copy keeps in-frame clones and lacks some. The sample has approximately 100,000 clones; roughly two thirds are singletons. Sample: memory CD8+ T cells sorted from blood. Subset noted: CD45RO+ cells pooled with CCR7-negative TemRA cells. The receptors originated from a young man in good health.

This clone was recorded once. This chain links TRBV7-8 with TRBJ1-5; 8 positions match TRBD1. The CDR3 runs 15 residues. Trimming took 5 bases from V and 5 from J; bases not matched to a gene: 8. In germline, CDR1 is SGHVS, CDR2 FQNEAQ. CDR3 residues: CASSLGGTGHQPQHF. CDR3 in DNA: TGTGCCAGCAGCCTCGGGGGGACAGGTCATCAGCCCCAGCATTTT.

The chain uses TRBV13 and TRBJ1-1; 10 positions agree with TRBD1. The CDR3 covers 15 residues. CDR1 is PRHDT and CDR2 is FYEKMQ in the germline V gene (reference sequence). Unmatched junction bases numbered 4, after V lost 5 bases and J lost 1 base. This chain's CDR3 is CASSPRDRGNTEAFF. CDR3 in DNA: TGTGCCAGCAGCCCGCGGGACAGGGGGAACACTGAAGCTTTCTTT.